Listed below are T cell receptor beta chains from one sample, sequenced in a study of vaccination and CD4 T cells after COVID-19. Each CDR3 protein gets one entry after TCRdb re-called the PCR reads with MiXCR. The sample contains some 9,100 distinct CDR3 sequences, about 36% of which appear only once. No antigen has been identified for these receptors. The specimen sequenced was CD4+ T cells from blood, cultured in vitro. The source is a human donor in good health. Both conserved end residues are part of each CDR3. Each record gives: CDR3 protein, CDR3 DNA, clone size, V gene, D gene, J gene. A D gene is named only where the DNA matches it firmly. A row's size may be missing; if present it is once, few, many or a size class.

cdr3_aa: CASSGQGESSPLHF; cdr3_nt: TGTGCCAGCAGCGGACAGGGGGAATCTTCACCCCTCCACTTT; clone_size: -; v_call: TRBV11-2; d_call: TRBD1; j_call: TRBJ1-6
cdr3_aa: CSGGGETQYF; cdr3_nt: TGCAGCGGAGGGGGAGAGACCCAGTACTTC; clone_size: -; v_call: TRBV29-1; d_call: -; j_call: TRBJ2-5
cdr3_aa: CASSGSVSQSPLHF; cdr3_nt: TGTGCCAGCAGTGGTTCTGTCTCACAGTCACCCCTCCACTTT; clone_size: -; v_call: TRBV2; d_call: -; j_call: TRBJ1-6
cdr3_aa: CASSLEGGVQPQHF; cdr3_nt: TGTGCCAGCAGCTTAGAAGGGGGCGTACAGCCCCAGCATTTT; clone_size: few; v_call: TRBV7-8; d_call: TRBD1; j_call: TRBJ1-5
cdr3_aa: CSASGTSGEKLFF; cdr3_nt: TGCAGTGCTAGTGGGACTTCTGGTGAAAAACTGTTTTTT; clone_size: -; v_call: TRBV20-1; d_call: -; j_call: TRBJ1-4
cdr3_aa: CASSSGTGNTEAFF; cdr3_nt: TGCGCCAGCAGCTCCGGGACAGGGAACACTGAAGCTTTCTTT; clone_size: -; v_call: TRBV5-1; d_call: TRBD1; j_call: TRBJ1-1
cdr3_aa: CASSLYRVNLNTEAFF; cdr3_nt: TGTGCCAGCAGCTTATACAGGGTCAACTTGAACACTGAAGCTTTCTTT; clone_size: -; v_call: TRBV5-4; d_call: -; j_call: TRBJ1-1
cdr3_aa: CASSLSVGYTDTQYF; cdr3_nt: TGCGCCAGCAGCTTGAGTGTAGGATACACAGATACGCAGTATTTT; clone_size: -; v_call: TRBV5-1; d_call: -; j_call: TRBJ2-3
cdr3_aa: CASSQGQAFTF; cdr3_nt: TGTGCCAGCAGCCAAGGACAGGCCTTCACCTTC; clone_size: medium-sized; v_call: TRBV7-2; d_call: TRBD1; j_call: TRBJ1-2
cdr3_aa: CASRRSGQGGSGELFF; cdr3_nt: TGTGCCAGCAGGAGATCGGGACAGGGTGGTTCCGGGGAGCTGTTTTTT; clone_size: -; v_call: TRBV6-2/TRBV6-3; d_call: TRBD1; j_call: TRBJ2-2
cdr3_aa: CASKASGTSHYNEQFF; cdr3_nt: TGTGCCAGCAAGGCCTCCGGGACTAGCCATTACAATGAGCAGTTCTTC; clone_size: once; v_call: TRBV2; d_call: TRBD2; j_call: TRBJ2-1
cdr3_aa: CASRLQGLNTEAFF; cdr3_nt: TGTGCCAGTAGATTACAGGGACTGAACACTGAAGCTTTCTTT; clone_size: -; v_call: TRBV19; d_call: -; j_call: TRBJ1-1
cdr3_aa: CATTPLDKSYEQYF; cdr3_nt: TGTGCCACCACTCCCCTGGACAAGTCCTACGAGCAGTACTTC; clone_size: -; v_call: TRBV6-1; d_call: -; j_call: TRBJ2-7
cdr3_aa: CASSGTYSNQPQHF; cdr3_nt: TGTGCCAGCTCTGGGACCTATAGCAATCAGCCCCAGCATTTT; clone_size: -; v_call: TRBV2; d_call: -; j_call: TRBJ1-5
cdr3_aa: CAWSTTRDEQFF; cdr3_nt: TGTGCCTGGAGTACGACTAGGGATGAGCAGTTCTTC; clone_size: -; v_call: TRBV30; d_call: -; j_call: TRBJ2-1
cdr3_aa: CASSALEGFYEQYF; cdr3_nt: TGTGCCAGCAGTGCTCTGGAGGGGTTCTACGAGCAGTACTTC; clone_size: -; v_call: TRBV6-1; d_call: -; j_call: TRBJ2-7
cdr3_aa: CASSWGQSYEQYF; cdr3_nt: TGTGCCAGCAGTTGGGGACAGTCCTACGAGCAGTACTTC; clone_size: -; v_call: TRBV27; d_call: TRBD1; j_call: TRBJ2-7
cdr3_aa: CSATGLLEKLFF; cdr3_nt: TGCAGTGCTACAGGTCTTTTGGAAAAACTGTTTTTT; clone_size: -; v_call: TRBV20-1; d_call: -; j_call: TRBJ1-4
cdr3_aa: CSTGRAGDMGEQYF; cdr3_nt: TGCAGTACGGGGAGGGCGGGTGATATGGGCGAGCAGTACTTC; clone_size: -; v_call: TRBV20-1; d_call: TRBD2; j_call: TRBJ2-7
cdr3_aa: CASSLADSRNTIYF; cdr3_nt: TGTGCCAGCAGCTTAGCGGACAGCCGAAACACCATATATTTT; clone_size: few; v_call: TRBV7-9; d_call: -; j_call: TRBJ1-3
cdr3_aa: CATSDLEGNQPQHF; cdr3_nt: TGTGCCACCAGTGATTTGGAAGGGAATCAGCCCCAGCATTTT; clone_size: -; v_call: TRBV24-1; d_call: -; j_call: TRBJ1-5
cdr3_aa: CSASGNSGDNYGYTF; cdr3_nt: TGCAGTGCCAGTGGAAATTCGGGGGATAACTATGGCTACACCTTC; clone_size: few; v_call: TRBV20-1; d_call: -; j_call: TRBJ1-2
cdr3_aa: CASSYGGGGLDEQYF; cdr3_nt: TGTGCCAGCAGTTACGGGGGGGGAGGGTTGGACGAGCAGTACTTC; clone_size: few; v_call: TRBV6-5; d_call: TRBD2; j_call: TRBJ2-7
cdr3_aa: CASSLSIAGGTLYEQYF; cdr3_nt: TGTGCCAGCAGCTTATCTATAGCGGGGGGCACCCTCTACGAGCAGTACTTC; clone_size: -; v_call: TRBV7-8; d_call: TRBD2; j_call: TRBJ2-7
cdr3_aa: CASGGNRDSNQPQHF; cdr3_nt: TGTGCCAGCGGAGGGAACCGTGATAGCAATCAGCCCCAGCATTTT; clone_size: -; v_call: TRBV2; d_call: -; j_call: TRBJ1-5
cdr3_aa: CSARRTSGSTDEQYF; cdr3_nt: TGCAGTGCTAGACGGACTAGCGGGAGTACGGACGAGCAGTACTTC; clone_size: -; v_call: TRBV20-1; d_call: TRBD2; j_call: TRBJ2-7
cdr3_aa: CASSISNRRNTEAFF; cdr3_nt: TGTGCCAGTAGTATTTCCAACAGGAGGAACACTGAAGCTTTCTTT; clone_size: few; v_call: TRBV19; d_call: -; j_call: TRBJ1-1
cdr3_aa: CASSPILSSYEQYF; cdr3_nt: TGTGCCAGCAGTCCGATTTTAAGCTCCTACGAGCAGTACTTC; clone_size: once; v_call: TRBV2; d_call: -; j_call: TRBJ2-7
cdr3_aa: CASGPGGDGYTF; cdr3_nt: TGTGCCAGCGGGCCGGGGGGCGATGGCTACACCTTC; clone_size: -; v_call: TRBV6-1; d_call: -; j_call: TRBJ1-2
cdr3_aa: CASSIGTGSYEQYF; cdr3_nt: TGTGCCAGTAGTATTGGGACGGGGAGCTACGAGCAGTACTTC; clone_size: -; v_call: TRBV19; d_call: -; j_call: TRBJ2-7
cdr3_aa: CASSYSTTTNSPLHF; cdr3_nt: TGTGCCAGCAGTTACTCGACGACGACGAATTCACCCCTCCACTTT; clone_size: few; v_call: TRBV6-5; d_call: -; j_call: TRBJ1-6
cdr3_aa: CASSLVEVSGGFGYTF; cdr3_nt: TGTGCCAGCAGCTTAGTAGAAGTGTCAGGGGGCTTCGGCTACACCTTC; clone_size: -; v_call: TRBV7-2; d_call: TRBD1; j_call: TRBJ1-2
cdr3_aa: CSASGLAGGPGYEQYF; cdr3_nt: TGCAGTGCTTCCGGACTAGCGGGAGGGCCGGGCTACGAGCAGTACTTC; clone_size: few; v_call: TRBV20-1; d_call: TRBD2; j_call: TRBJ2-7
cdr3_aa: CASSPGGNEQYF; cdr3_nt: TGTGCCTCGTCCCCGGGGGGTAACGAGCAGTACTTC; clone_size: -; v_call: TRBV30; d_call: TRBD2; j_call: TRBJ2-7
cdr3_aa: CSARDLGLDEQYF; cdr3_nt: TGCAGTGCTAGAGATCTGGGACTGGACGAGCAGTACTTC; clone_size: -; v_call: TRBV20-1; d_call: -; j_call: TRBJ2-7
cdr3_aa: CATSDTRTEGETQYF; cdr3_nt: TGTGCCACCAGTGATACCCGTACGGAGGGAGAGACCCAGTACTTC; clone_size: few; v_call: TRBV24-1; d_call: -; j_call: TRBJ2-5
cdr3_aa: CASTHNPVREEGWAKNIQYF; cdr3_nt: TGTGCCAGCACGCATAACCCCGTGCGGGAGGAGGGGTGGGCCAAAAACATTCAGTACTTC; clone_size: -; v_call: TRBV21-1; d_call: -; j_call: TRBJ2-4